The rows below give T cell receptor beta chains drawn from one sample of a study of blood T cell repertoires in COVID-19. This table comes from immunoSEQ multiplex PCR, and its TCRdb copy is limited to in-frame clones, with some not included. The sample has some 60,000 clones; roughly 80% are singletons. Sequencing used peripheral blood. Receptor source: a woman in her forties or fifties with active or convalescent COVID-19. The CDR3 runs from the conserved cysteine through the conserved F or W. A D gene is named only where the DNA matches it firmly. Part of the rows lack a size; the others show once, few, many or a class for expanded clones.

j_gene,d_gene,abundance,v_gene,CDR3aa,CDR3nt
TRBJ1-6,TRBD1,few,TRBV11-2,CASSFIGQGDSPLHF,TGTGCCAGCAGCTTTATAGGACAGGGGGATTCACCCCTCCACTTT
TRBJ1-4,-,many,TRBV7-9,CASSSSWEPEKLFF,TGTGCCAGCAGCTCCTCCTGGGAGCCCGAAAAACTGTTTTTT
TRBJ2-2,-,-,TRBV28,CASFHAANTGELFF,TGTGCCAGCTTTCATGCGGCGAACACCGGGGAGCTGTTTTTT
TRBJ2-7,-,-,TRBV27,CASSLHGSDRAYEQYF,TGTGCCAGCAGTTTACACGGATCGGACAGAGCCTACGAGCAGTACTTC
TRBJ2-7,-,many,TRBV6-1,CASSEDDKDYEQYF,TGTGCCAGCAGTGAAGACGACAAAGACTACGAGCAGTACTTC
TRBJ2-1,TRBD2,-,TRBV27,CASSFAGLAGYNEQFF,TGTGCCAGCAGTTTCGCAGGACTAGCGGGATACAATGAGCAGTTCTTC
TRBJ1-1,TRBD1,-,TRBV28,CASSLTRTGGSTEAFF,TGTGCCAGCAGTCTGACTAGGACAGGGGGGAGTACTGAAGCTTTCTTT
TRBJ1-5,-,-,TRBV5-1,CASSLAGAHNQPQHF,TGCGCCAGCAGCTTGGCAGGGGCCCACAATCAGCCCCAGCATTTT
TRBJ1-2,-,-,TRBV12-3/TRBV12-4,CASSLNGGYTF,TGTGCCAGCAGTCTTAACGGTGGCTACACCTTC
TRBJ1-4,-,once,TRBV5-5,CASSLGGVKEKLFF,TGTGCCAGCAGCTTGGGCGGGGTAAAGGAAAAACTGTTTTTT
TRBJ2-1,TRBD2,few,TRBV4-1,CASSRAGASGTSLPNEQFF,TGCGCCAGCAGCCGCGCGGGGGCATCCGGGACTAGTCTTCCCAATGAGCAGTTCTTC
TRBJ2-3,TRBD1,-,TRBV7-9,CASSSWTGSYTDTQYF,TGTGCCAGCAGCTCATGGACAGGATCATACACAGATACGCAGTATTTT
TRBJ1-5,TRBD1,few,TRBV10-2,CASSQDRFNQPQHF,TGCGCCAGCAGCCAGGACAGGTTTAATCAGCCCCAGCATTTT
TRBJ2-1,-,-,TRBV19,CASSFSRNEQFF,TGTGCCAGTAGTTTCTCTCGCAATGAGCAGTTCTTC
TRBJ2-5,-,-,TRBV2,CASTPSSGGTQYF,TGTGCCAGCACCCCGAGTAGCGGAGGAACCCAGTACTTC
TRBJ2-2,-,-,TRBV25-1,CASSFQNTGELFF,TGTGCCAGCAGTTTCCAGAACACCGGGGAGCTGTTTTTT